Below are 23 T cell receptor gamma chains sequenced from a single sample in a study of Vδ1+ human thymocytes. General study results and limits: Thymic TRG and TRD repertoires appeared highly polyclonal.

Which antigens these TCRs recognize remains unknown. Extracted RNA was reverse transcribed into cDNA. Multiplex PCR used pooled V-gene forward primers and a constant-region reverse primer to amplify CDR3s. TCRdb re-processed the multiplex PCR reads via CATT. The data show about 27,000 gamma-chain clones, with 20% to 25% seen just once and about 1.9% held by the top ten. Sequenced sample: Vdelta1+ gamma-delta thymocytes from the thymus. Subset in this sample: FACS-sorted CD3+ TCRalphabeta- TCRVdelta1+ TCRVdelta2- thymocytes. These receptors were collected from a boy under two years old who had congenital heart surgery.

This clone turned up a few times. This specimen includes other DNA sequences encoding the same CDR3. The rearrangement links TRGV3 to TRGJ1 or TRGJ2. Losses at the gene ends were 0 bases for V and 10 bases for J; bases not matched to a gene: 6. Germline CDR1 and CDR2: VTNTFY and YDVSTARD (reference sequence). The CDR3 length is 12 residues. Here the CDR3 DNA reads TGTGCCACCTGGGACAGGCCGCGAAAGAAACTCTTT. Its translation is CATWDRPRKKLF.

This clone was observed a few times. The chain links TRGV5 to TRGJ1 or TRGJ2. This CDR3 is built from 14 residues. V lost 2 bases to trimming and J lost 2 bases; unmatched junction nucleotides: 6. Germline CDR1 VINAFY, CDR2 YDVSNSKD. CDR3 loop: CATWDKLHYYKKLF. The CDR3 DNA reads TGTGCCACCTGGGACAAGTTGCATTATTATAAGAAACTCTTT.

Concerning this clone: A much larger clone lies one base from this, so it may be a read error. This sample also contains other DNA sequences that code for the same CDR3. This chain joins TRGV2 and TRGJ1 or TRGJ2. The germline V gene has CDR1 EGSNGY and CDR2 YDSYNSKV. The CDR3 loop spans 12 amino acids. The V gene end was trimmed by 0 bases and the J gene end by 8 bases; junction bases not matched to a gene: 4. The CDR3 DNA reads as TGTGCCACCTGGGACGGGCGGCATAAGAAACTCTTT. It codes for CATWDGRHKKLF.

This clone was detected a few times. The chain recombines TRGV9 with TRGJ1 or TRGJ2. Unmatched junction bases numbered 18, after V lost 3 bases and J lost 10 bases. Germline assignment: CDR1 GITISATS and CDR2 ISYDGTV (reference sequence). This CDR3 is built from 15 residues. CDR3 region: CALWERTFSRRKKLF. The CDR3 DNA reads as TGTGCCTTGTGGGAGAGAACATTTTCGAGGCGCAAGAAACTCTTT.

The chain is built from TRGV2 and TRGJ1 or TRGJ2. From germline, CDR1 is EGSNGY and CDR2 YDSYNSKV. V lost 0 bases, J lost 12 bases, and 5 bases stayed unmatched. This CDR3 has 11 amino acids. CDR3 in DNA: TGTGCCACCTGGGACGGGCCCGTGAAACTCTTT. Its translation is CATWDGPVKLF.

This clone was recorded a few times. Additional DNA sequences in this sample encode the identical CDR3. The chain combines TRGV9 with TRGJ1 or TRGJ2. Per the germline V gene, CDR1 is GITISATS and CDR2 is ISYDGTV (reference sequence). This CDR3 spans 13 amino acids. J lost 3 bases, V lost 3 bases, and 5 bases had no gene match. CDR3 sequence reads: CALWELPYYKKLF. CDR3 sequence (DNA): TGTGCCTTGTGGGAGCTACCTTATTATAAGAAACTCTTT.

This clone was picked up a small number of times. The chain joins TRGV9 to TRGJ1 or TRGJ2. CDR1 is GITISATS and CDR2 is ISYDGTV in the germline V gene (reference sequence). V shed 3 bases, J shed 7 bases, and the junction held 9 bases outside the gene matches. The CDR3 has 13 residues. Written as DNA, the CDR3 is TGTGCCTTGTGGGAGCCTGTCGTGTATAAGAAACTCTTT. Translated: CALWEPVVYKKLF.

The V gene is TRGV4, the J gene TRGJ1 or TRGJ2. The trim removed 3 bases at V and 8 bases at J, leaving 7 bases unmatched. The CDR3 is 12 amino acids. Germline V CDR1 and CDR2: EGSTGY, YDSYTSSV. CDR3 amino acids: CATWDFKNKKLF. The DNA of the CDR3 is TGTGCCACCTGGGATTTTAAAAATAAGAAACTCTTT.

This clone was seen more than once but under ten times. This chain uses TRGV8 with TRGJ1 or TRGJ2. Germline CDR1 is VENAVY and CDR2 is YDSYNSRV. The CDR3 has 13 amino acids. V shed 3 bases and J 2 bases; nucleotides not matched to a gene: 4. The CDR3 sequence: CATWDHHYYKKLF. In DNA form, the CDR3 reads TGTGCCACCTGGGATCACCATTATTATAAGAAACTCTTT.

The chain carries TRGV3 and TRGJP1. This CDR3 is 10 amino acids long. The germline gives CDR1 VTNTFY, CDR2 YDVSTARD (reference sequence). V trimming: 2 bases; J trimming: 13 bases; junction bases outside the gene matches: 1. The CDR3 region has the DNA TGTGCCACCTGGGACAAGTTCAAGATATTT. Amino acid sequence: CATWDKFKIF.

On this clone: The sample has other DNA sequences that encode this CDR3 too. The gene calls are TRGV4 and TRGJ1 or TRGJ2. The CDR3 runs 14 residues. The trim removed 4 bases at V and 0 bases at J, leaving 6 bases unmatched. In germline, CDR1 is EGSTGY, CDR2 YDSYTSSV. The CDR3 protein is CATWDPQNYYKKLF. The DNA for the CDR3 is TGTGCCACCTGGGACCCGCAGAATTATTATAAGAAACTCTTT.

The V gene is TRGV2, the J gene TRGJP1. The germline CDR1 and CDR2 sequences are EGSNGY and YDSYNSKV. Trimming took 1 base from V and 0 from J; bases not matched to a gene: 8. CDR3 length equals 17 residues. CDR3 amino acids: CATWDGLDYTTGWFKIF. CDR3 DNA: TGTGCCACCTGGGACGGACTAGACTATACCACTGGTTGGTTCAAGATATTT.

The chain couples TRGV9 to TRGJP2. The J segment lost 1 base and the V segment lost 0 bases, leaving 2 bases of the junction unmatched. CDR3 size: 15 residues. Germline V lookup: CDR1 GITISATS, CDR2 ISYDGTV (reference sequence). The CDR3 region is CALWEVCSSDWIKTF. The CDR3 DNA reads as TGTGCCTTGTGGGAGGTGTGTAGTAGTGATTGGATCAAGACGTTT.

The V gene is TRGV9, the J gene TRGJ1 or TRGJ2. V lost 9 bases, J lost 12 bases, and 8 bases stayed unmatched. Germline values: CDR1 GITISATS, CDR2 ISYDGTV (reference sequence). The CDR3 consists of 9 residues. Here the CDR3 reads CALDSAKLF. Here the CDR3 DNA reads TGTGCCTTGGATTCAGCGAAACTCTTT.

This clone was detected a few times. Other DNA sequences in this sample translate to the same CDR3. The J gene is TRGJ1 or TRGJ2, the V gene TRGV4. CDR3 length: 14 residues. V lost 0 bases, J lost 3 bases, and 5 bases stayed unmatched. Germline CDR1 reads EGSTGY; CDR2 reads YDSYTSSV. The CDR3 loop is CATWDGRGYYKKLF. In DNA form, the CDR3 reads TGTGCCACCTGGGATGGGCGAGGTTATTATAAGAAACTCTTT.

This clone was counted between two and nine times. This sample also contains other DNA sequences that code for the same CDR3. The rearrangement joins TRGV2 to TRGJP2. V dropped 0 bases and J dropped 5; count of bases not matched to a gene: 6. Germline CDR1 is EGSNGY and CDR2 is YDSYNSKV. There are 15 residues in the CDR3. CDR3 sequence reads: CATWDGVGSDWIKTF. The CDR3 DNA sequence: TGTGCCACCTGGGACGGGGTAGGCAGTGATTGGATCAAGACGTTT.

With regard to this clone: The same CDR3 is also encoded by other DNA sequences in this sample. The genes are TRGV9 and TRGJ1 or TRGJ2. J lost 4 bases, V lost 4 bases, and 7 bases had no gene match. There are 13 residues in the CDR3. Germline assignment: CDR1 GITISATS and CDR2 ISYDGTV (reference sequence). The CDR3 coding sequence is TGTGCCTTGTGGGAAGTGCTGTATTATAAGAAACTCTTT. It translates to CALWEVLYYKKLF.

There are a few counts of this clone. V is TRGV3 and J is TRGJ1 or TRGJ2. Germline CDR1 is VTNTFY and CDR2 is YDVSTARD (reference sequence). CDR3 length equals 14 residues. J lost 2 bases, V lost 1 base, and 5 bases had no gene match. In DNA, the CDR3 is TGTGCCACCTGGGACAGCCTTGATTATTATAAGAAACTCTTT. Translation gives CATWDSLDYYKKLF.

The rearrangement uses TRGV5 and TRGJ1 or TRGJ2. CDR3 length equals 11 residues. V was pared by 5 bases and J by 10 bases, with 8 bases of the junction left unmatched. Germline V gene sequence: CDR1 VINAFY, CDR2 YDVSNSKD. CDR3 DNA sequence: TGTGCCACCTGGGCTATGGGGAAGAAACTCTTT. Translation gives CATWAMGKKLF.

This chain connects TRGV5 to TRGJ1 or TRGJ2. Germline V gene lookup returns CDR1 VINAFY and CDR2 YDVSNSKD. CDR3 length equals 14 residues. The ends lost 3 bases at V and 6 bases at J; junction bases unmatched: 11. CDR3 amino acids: CATWDPGNVYKKLF. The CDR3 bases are TGTGCCACCTGGGACCCGGGTAATGTTTATAAGAAACTCTTT.

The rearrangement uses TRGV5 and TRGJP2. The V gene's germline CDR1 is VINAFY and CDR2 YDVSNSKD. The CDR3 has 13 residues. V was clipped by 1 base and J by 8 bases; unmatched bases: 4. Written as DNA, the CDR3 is TGTGCCACCTGGGACAGCCCCGATTGGATCAAGACGTTT. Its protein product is CATWDSPDWIKTF.

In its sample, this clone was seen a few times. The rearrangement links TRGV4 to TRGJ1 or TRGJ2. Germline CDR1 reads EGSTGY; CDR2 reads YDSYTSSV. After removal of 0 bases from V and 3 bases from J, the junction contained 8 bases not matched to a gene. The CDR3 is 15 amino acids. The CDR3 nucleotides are TGTGCCACCTGGGATGGGCCCGTCCGTTATTATAAGAAACTCTTT. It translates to CATWDGPVRYYKKLF.

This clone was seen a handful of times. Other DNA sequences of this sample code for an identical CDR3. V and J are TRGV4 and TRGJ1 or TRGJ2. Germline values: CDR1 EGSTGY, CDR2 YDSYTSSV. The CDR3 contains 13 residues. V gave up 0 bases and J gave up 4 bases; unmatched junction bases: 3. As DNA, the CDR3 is TGTGCCACCTGGGATGGGAGGTATTATAAGAAACTCTTT. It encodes CATWDGRYYKKLF.